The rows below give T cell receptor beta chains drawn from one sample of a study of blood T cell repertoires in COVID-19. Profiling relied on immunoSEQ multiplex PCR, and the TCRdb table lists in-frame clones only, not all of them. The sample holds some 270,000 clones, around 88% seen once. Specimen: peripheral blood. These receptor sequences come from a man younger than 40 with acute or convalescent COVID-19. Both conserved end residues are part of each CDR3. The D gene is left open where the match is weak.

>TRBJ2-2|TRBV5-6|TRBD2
CASSPSGARTGELFF
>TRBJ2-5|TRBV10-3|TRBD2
CAISTGASGSTETQYF
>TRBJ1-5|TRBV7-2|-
CASRREGGQPQHF
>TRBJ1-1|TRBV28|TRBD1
CASSRQGWEAFF
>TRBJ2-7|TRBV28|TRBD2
CASSSLAGPGPYEQYF
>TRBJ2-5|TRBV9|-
CASSVAGNGETQYF
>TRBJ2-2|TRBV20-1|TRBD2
CSASGAGGNTGELFF
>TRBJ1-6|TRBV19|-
CASSEGISYNSPLHF
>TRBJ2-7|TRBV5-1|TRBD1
CASSIPGTGGNEQYF
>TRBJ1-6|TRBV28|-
CASSLGRSSPLHF
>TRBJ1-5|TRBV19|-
CASSGRRASNQPQHF
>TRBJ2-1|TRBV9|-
CASSPSAASSYNEQFF
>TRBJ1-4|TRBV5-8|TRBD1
CASSPKTGGLEKLFF
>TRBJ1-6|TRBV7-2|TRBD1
CASSSDRGISPLHF
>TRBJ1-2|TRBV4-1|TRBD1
CASSQPGQGLFYTF
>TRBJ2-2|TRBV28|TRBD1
CASSTPGQGNAGELFF
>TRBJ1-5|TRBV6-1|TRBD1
CASSEFWQGVTSNQPQHF
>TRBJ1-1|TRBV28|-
CASRWEGFTEAFF
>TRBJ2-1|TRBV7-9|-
CASTGGGRAPYNEQFF
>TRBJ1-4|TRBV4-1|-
CASSPLIGQVNEKLFF
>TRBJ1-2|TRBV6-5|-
CASSSDSHYGYTF
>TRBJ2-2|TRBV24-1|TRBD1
CATSDPGQASTGELFF
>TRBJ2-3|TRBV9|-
CASSVALDTQYF
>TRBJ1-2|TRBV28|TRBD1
CASSLVRDRQYGYTF
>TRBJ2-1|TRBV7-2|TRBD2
CASSLEFSGRWNEQFF
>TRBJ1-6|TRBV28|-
CASSPRPSNSPLHF
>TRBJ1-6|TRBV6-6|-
CASRTANSPLHF
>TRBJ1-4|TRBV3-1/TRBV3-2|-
CASSQDLGGEKLFF
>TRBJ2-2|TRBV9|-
CASSVGTNTGELFF
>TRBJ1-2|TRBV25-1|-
CASSPGTLHRYTF
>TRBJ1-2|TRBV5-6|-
CASSMTGSFDGYTF
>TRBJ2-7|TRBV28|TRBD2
CASSRLAGRYKYEQYF
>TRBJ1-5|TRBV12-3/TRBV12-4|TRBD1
CASSPGQVPPQHF
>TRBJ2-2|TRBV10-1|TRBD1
CARSSMRGRGTGELFF
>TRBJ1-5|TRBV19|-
CASSTHQPGNLGQPQHF
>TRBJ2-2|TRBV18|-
CASSQYTNTGELFF
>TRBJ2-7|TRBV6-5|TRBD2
CASTSGRSYEQYF
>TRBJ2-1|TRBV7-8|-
CASSFYNEQFF
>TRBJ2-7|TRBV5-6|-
CASRRGLSYEQYF
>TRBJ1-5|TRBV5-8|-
CASSSTRTGRYSNQPQHF
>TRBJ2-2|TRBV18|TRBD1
CASSPSRTGGTSTGELFF
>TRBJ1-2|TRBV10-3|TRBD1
CAITPGQGQYGYTF
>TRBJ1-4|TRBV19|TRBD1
CASKDRFNEKLFF
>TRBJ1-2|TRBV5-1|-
CASSLVPRDYGYTF
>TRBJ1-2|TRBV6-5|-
CASRQGTNYGYTF
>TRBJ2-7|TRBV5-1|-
CASSFGRGYQDEQYF
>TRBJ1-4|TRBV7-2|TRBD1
CASSSQGAQGEKLFF
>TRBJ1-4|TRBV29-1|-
CSVGRSNEKLFF
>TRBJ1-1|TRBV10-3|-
CAIRGGGEDGSFF
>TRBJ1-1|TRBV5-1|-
CASSVQISEAFF
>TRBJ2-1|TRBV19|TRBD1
CASGTATYNEQFF
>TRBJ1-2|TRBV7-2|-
CASSLVGGSAYGYTF
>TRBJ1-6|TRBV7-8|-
CASSPTGGSYNSPLHF
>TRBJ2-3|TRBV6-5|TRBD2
CASSSRTSGSPHTQYF
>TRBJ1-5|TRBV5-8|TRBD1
CASLGQGGGNQPQHF
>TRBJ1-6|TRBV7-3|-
CASSQDGFNSPLHF
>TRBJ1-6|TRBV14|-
CASSPTYNSPLHF
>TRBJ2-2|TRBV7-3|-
CASSLFPGPPPGELFF
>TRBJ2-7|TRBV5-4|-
CASSLTGRGSYEQYF
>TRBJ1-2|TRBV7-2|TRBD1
CASSLGRGEKGYTF